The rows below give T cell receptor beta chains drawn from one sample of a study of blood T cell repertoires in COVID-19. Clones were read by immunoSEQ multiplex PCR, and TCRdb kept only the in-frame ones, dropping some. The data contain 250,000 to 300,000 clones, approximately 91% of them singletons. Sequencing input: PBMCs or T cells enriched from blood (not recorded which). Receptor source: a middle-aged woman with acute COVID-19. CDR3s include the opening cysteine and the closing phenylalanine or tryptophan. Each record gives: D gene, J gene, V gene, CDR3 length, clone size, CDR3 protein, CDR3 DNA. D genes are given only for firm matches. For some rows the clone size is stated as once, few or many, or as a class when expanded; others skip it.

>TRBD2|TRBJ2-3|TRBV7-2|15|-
CASSFTSGRTDTQYF
TGTGCCAGCAGCTTCACTAGCGGACGCACAGATACGCAGTATTTT
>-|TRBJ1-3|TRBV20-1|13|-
CSASVDNGNTIYF
TGCAGTGCTAGTGTGGACAACGGAAACACCATATATTTT
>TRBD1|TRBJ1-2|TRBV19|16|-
CASSIIEGAPDYGYTF
TGTGCCAGTAGTATTATCGAGGGGGCCCCCGACTATGGCTACACCTTC
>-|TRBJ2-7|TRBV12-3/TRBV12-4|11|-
CASSAYYEQYF
TGTGCCAGCAGTGCCTACTACGAGCAGTACTTC
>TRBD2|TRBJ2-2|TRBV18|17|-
CASSPRASGDRTGELFF
TGTGCCAGCTCACCACGGGCTAGCGGGGACCGCACCGGGGAGCTGTTTTTT
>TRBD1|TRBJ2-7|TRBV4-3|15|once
CASSQDDRVGDEQYF
TGCGCCAGCAGCCAAGATGACAGGGTAGGGGACGAGCAGTACTTC
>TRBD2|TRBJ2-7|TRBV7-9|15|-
CASSLGASGSYEQYF
TGTGCCAGCAGCTTAGGGGCTAGCGGGAGTTACGAGCAGTACTTC
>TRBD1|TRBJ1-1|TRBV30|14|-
CAWSRQGDRPEAFF
TGTGCCTGGAGCAGACAGGGAGATAGGCCTGAAGCTTTCTTT
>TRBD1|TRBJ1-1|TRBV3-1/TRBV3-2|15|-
CASSQEDRGWAEAFF
TGTGCCAGCAGCCAAGAGGACAGGGGATGGGCTGAAGCTTTCTTT
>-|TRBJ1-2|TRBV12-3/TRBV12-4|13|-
CASRPTDSLGYTF
TGTGCCAGCAGGCCGACAGACTCTCTTGGCTACACCTTC
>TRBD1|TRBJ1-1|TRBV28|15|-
CASAMTGGVNTEAFF
TGTGCCAGCGCGATGACAGGGGGCGTGAACACTGAAGCTTTCTTT
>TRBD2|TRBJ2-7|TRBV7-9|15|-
CASSLGLADSYEQYF
TGTGCCAGCAGCTTAGGCCTAGCGGACTCCTACGAGCAGTACTTC
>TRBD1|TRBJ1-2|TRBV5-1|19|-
CASSLEGVRQGAGIYGYTF
TGCGCCAGCAGCTTGGAGGGCGTACGACAGGGGGCAGGGATCTATGGCTACACCTTC
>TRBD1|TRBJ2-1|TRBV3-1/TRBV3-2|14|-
CASSQDRGSNEQFF
TGTGCCAGCAGCCAGGACAGGGGGTCCAATGAGCAGTTCTTC
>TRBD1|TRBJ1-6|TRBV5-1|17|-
CASSAGTGGVGGSPLHF
TGCGCCAGCAGCGCCGGGACAGGGGGCGTAGGGGGTTCACCCCTCCACTTT
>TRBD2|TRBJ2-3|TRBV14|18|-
CASSQDQREKRLKNTQYF
TGTGCCAGCAGCCAAGATCAGCGGGAGAAGCGGCTGAAGAATACGCAGTATTTT
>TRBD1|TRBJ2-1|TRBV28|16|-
CASSLYRDRANNEQFF
TGTGCCAGCAGTTTATATCGCGACAGGGCTAACAATGAGCAGTTCTTC
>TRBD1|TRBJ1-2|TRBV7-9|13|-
CASSFGTGVRYTF
TGTGCCAGCAGTTTCGGGACAGGGGTCCGCTACACCTTC
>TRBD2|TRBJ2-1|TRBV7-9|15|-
CASSPRASGNNEQFF
TGTGCCAGCAGCCCCCGCGCGAGCGGGAACAATGAGCAGTTCTTC
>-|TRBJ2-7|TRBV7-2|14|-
CASSFVARPYEQYF
TGTGCCAGCAGCTTTGTGGCGAGGCCCTACGAGCAGTACTTC
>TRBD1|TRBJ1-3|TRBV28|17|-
CASSDRDRGRGGNTIYF
TGTGCCAGCAGTGACCGGGACAGGGGGCGAGGTGGAAACACCATATATTTT
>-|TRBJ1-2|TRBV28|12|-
CASTESRGGLSF
TGTGCCAGCACCGAAAGCCGGGGTGGCCTCTCATTC
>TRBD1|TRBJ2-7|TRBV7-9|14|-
CASSSLQGAYEQYF
TGTGCCAGCAGTTCCCTACAGGGGGCCTACGAGCAGTACTTC
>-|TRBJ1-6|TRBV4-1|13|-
CASSQGQRGTLHF
TGCGCCAGCAGCCAAGGGCAGCGGGGAACCCTCCACTTT
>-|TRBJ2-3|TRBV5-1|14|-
CASSRDFFTDTQYF
TGCGCCAGCAGCCGGGACTTTTTCACAGATACGCAGTATTTT
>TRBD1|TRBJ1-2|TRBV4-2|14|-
CASSHPDRAGGYTF
TGTGCCAGCAGCCACCCTGACAGGGCGGGCGGCTACACCTTC
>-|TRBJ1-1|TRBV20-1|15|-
CSASSGGSENTEAFF
TGCAGTGCTAGTAGTGGTGGCAGTGAAAACACTGAAGCTTTCTTT
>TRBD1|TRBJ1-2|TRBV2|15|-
CASSVGQGGNYGYTF
TGTGCCAGCAGTGTCGGGCAGGGGGGAAACTATGGCTACACCTTC